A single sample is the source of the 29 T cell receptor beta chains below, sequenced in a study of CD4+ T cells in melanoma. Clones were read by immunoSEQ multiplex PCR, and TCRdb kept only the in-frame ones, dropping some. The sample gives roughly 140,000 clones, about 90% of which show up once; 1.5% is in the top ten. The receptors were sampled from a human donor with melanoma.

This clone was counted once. This chain's CDR3 is CASSPTTRSDTQYF. CDR3 DNA sequence: TGTGCCAGCTCACCGACGACTAGGTCGGATACGCAGTATTTT. The chain couples TRBV18 to TRBJ2-3; TRBD2 is a possible D gene (6 bases). The CDR3 is 14 amino acids. CDR1 KGHSH and CDR2 LQKENI come from the germline V gene. V was clipped by 3 bases and J by 6 bases, with 13 bases between them.

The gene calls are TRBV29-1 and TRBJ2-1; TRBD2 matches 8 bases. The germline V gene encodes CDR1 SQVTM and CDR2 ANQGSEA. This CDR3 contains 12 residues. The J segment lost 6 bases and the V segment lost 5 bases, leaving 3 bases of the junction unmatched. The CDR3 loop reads CSVNGGANEQFF. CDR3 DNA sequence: TGCAGCGTTAACGGGGGGGCCAATGAGCAGTTCTTC.

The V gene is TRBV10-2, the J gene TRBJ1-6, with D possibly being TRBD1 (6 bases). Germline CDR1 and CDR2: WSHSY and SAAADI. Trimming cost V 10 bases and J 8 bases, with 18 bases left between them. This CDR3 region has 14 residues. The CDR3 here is CATRPGPGDSPLHF. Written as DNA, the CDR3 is TGCGCCACCCGGCCGGGGCCAGGGGATTCACCCCTCCACTTT.

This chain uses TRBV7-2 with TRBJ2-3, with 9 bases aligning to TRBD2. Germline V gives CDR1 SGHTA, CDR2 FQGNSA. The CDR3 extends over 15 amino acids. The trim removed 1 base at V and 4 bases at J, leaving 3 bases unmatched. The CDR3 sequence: CASSLVAGGADTQYF. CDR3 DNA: TGTGCCAGCAGCTTAGTGGCGGGGGGGGCAGATACGCAGTATTTT.

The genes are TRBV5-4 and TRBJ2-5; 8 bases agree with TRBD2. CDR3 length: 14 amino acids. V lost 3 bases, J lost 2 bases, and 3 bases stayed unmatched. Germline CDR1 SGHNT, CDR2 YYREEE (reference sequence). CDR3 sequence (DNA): TGTGCCAGCAGCTCTCGGGGGGGACAAGAGACCCAGTACTTC. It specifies CASSSRGGQETQYF.

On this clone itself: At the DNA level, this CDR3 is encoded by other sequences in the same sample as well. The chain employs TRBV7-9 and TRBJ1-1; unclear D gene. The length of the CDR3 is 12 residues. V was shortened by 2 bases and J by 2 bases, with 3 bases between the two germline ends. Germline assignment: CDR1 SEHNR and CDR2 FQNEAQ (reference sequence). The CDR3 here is CASSLQNTEAFF. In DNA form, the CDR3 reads TGTGCCAGCAGCTTACAAAACACTGAAGCTTTCTTT.

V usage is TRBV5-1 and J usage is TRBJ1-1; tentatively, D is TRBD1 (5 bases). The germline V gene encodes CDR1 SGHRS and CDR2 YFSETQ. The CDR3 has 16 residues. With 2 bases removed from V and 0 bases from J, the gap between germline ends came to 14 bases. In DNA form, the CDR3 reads TGCGCCAGCAGCTTTACCTCGGGGGAAATGAACACTGAAGCTTTCTTT. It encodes CASSFTSGEMNTEAFF.

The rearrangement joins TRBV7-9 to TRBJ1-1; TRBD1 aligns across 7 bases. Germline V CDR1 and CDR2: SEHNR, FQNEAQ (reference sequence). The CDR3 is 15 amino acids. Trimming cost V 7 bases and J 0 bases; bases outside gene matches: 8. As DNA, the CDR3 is TGTGCCAGCACCCTTCTGACAGGGATGAACACTGAAGCTTTCTTT. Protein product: CASTLLTGMNTEAFF.

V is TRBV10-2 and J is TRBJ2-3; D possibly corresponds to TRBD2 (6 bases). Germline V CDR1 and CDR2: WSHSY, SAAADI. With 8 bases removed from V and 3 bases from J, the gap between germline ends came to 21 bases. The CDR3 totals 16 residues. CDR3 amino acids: CASADPPRGNTDTQYF. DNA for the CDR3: TGCGCCAGCGCCGACCCCCCGCGGGGTAATACAGATACGCAGTATTTT.

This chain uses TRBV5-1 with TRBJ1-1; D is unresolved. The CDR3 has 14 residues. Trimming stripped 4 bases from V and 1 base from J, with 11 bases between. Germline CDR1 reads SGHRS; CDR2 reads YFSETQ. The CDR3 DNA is TGCGCCAGCAGCCCACAGACTCGGAACACTGAAGCTTTCTTT. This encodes CASSPQTRNTEAFF.

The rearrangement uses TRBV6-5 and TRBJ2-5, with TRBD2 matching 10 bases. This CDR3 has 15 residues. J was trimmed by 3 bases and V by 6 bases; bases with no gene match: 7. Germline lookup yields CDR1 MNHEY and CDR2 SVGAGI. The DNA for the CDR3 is TGTGCCAGCAGCGGTAGCGGGGGGCCGAAAGAGACCCAGTACTTC. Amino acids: CASSGSGGPKETQYF.

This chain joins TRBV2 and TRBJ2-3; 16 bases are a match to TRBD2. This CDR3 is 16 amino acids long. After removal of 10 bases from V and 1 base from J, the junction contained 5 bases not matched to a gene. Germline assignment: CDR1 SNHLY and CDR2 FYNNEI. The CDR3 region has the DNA TGTGCCACCGGGACTAGCGGGGGGGCCGGCACAGATACGCAGTATTTT. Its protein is CATGTSGGAGTDTQYF.

CDR3 nucleotide sequence: TGTGCCTGGAGTCCCCTCGGGGGCCCCCTGGGAGAGCAGTACTTC. It specifies CAWSPLGGPLGEQYF. This rearrangement joins TRBV30 to TRBJ2-7; D may match TRBD1 or TRBD2 (6 bases each). The germline gives CDR1 GTSNPN, CDR2 SVGIG (reference sequence). The CDR3 loop spans 15 amino acids. V dropped 2 bases and J dropped 7 bases, with 21 bases sitting between them. The full variable domain, completed using reference TRBV30 and TRBJ2-7, is SQTIHQWPATLVQPVGSPLSLECTVEGTSNPNLYWYRQAAGRGLQLLFYSVGIGQISSEVPQNLSASRPQDRQFILSSKKLLLSDSGFYLCAWSPLGGPLGEQYFGPGTRLTVT.

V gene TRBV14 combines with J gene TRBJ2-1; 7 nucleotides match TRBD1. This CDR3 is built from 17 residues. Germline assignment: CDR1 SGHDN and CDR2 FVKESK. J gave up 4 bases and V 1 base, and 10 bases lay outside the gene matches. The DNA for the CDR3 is TGTGCCAGCAGCCAAGTGTCGGGACAGAGTGGGTACAATGAGCAGTTCTTC. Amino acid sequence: CASSQVSGQSGYNEQFF.

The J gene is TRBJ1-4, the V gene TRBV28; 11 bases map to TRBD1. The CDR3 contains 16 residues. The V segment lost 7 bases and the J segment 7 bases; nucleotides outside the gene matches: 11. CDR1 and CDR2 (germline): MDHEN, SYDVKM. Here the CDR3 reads CASKGLGTGGAEKLFF. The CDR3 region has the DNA TGTGCCAGCAAGGGGCTGGGGACAGGGGGTGCTGAAAAACTGTTTTTT. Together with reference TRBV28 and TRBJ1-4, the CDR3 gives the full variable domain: DVKVTQSSRYLVKRTGEKVFLECVQDMDHENMFWYRQDPGLGLRLIYFSYDVKMKEKGDIPEGYSVSREKKERFSLILESASTNQTSMYLCASKGLGTGGAEKLFFGSGTQLSVL.

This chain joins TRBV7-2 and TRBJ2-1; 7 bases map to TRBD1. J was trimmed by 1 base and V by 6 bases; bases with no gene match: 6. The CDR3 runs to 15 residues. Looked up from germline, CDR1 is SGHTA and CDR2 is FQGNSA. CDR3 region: CASSHKQGSYNEQFF. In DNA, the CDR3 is TGTGCCAGCAGTCACAAACAGGGGTCCTACAATGAGCAGTTCTTC. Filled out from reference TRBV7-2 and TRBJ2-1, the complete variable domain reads GAGVSQSPSNKVTEKGKDVELRCDPISGHTALYWYRQSLGQGLEFLIYFQGNSAPDKSGLPSDRFSAERTGGSVSTLTIQRTQQEDSAVYLCASSHKQGSYNEQFFGPGTRLTVL.

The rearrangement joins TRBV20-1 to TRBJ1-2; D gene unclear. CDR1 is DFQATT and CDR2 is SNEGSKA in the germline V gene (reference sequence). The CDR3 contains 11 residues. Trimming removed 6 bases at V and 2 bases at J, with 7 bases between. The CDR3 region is CSAWENYGYTF. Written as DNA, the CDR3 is TGCAGTGCATGGGAGAACTATGGCTACACCTTC.

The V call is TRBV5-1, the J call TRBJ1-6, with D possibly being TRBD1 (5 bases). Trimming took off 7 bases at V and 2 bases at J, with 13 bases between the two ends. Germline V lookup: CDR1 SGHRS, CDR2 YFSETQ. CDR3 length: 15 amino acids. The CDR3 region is CASRQSVTYNSPLHF. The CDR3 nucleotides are TGCGCCAGCCGACAGTCGGTAACCTATAATTCACCCCTCCACTTT.

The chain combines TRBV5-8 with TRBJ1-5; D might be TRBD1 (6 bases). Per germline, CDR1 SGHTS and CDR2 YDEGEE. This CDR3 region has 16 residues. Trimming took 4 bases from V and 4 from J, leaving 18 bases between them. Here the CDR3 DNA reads TGTGCCAGCAGCCCTCGTGTCGGGGGCGGAAATCAGCCCCAGCATTTT. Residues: CASSPRVGGGNQPQHF.

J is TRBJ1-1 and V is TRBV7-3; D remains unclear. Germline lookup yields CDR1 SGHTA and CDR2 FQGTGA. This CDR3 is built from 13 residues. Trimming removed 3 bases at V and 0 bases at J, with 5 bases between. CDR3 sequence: CASSLKVNTEAFF. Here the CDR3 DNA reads TGTGCCAGCAGCTTGAAAGTGAACACTGAAGCTTTCTTT.

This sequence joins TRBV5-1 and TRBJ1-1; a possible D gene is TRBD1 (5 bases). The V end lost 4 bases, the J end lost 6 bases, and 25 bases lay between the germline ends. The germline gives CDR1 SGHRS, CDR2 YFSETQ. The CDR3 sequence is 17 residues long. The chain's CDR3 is CASSPRMGPSVAAEAFF. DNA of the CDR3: TGCGCCAGCAGCCCCCGCATGGGGCCCAGTGTAGCCGCTGAAGCTTTCTTT. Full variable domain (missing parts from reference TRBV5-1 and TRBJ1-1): KAGVTQTPRYLIKTRGQQVTLSCSPISGHRSVSWYQQTPGQGLQFLFEYFSETQRNKGNFPGRFSGRQFSNSRSEMNVSTLELGDSALYLCASSPRMGPSVAAEAFFGQGTRLTVV.

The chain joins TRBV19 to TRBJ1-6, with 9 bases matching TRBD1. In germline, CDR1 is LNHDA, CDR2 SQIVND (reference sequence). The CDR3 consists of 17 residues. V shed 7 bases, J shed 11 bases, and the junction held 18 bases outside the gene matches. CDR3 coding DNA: TGTGCCAGTAACCAGGACAGGGGACGCTCTCCTACCACACCCCTCCACTTT. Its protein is CASNQDRGRSPTTPLHF.

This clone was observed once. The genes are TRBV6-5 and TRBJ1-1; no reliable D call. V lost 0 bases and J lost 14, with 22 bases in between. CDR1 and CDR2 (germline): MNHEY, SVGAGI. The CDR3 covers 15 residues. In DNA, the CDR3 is TGTGCCAGCAGTTACTCGAATAGGATGGAGGGTAAGTCCTTCTTT. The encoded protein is CASSYSNRMEGKSFF.

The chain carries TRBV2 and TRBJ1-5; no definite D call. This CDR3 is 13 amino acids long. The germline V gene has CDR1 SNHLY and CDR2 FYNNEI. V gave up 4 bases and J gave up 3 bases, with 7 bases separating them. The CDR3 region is CASSGGHNQPQHF. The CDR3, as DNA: TGTGCCAGCAGTGGAGGCCACAATCAGCCCCAGCATTTT. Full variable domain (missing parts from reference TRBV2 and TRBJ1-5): EPEVTQTPSHQVTQMGQEVILRCVPISNHLYFYWYRQILGQKVEFLVSFYNNEISEKSEIFDDQFSVERPDGSNFTLKIRSTKLEDSAMYFCASSGGHNQPQHFGDGTRLSIL.

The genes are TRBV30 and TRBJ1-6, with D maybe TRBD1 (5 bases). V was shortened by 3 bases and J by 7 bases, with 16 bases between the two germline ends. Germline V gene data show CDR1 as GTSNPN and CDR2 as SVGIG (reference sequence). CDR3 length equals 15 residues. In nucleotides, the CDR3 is TGTGCCTGGAGCCCGAGGGGCGGGTGGAATTCACCCCTCCACTTT. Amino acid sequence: CAWSPRGGWNSPLHF.

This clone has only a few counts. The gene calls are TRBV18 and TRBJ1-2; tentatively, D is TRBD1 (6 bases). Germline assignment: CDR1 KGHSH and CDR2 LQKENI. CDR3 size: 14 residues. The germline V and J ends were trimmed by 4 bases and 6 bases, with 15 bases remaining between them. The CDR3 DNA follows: TGTGCCAGCTCACGACAGGATATTAGGGATGGCTACACCTTC. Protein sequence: CASSRQDIRDGYTF.

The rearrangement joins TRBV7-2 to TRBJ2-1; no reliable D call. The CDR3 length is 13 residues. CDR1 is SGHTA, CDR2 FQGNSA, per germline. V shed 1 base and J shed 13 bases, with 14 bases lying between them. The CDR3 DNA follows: TGTGCCAGCAGCTTAGGTCTTAACAGACCACAGTTCTTC. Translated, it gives CASSLGLNRPQFF.

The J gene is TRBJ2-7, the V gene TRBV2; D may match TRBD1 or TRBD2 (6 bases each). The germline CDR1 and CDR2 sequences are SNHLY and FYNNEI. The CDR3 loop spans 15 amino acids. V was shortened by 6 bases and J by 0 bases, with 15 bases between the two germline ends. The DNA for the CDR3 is TGTGCCAGCAGCGAGTATCGGGGGCCCTCCTACGAGCAGTACTTC. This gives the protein CASSEYRGPSYEQYF. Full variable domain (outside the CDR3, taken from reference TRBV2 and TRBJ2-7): EPEVTQTPSHQVTQMGQEVILRCVPISNHLYFYWYRQILGQKVEFLVSFYNNEISEKSEIFDDQFSVERPDGSNFTLKIRSTKLEDSAMYFCASSEYRGPSYEQYFGPGTRLTVT.

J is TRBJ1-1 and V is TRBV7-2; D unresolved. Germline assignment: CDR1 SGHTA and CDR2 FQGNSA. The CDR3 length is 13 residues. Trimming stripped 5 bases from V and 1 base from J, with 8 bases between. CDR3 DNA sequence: TGTGCCAGCAGCCAGAGACGGAACACTGAAGCTTTCTTT. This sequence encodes CASSQRRNTEAFF.